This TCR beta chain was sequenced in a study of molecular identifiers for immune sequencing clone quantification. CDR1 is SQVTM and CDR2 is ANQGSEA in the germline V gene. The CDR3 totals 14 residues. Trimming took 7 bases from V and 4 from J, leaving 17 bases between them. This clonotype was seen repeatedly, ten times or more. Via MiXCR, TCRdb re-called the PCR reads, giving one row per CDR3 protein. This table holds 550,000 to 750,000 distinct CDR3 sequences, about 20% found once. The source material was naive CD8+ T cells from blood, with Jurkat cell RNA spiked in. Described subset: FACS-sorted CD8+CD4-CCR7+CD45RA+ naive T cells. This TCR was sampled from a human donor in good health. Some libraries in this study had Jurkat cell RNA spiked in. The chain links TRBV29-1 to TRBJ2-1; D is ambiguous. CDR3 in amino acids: CSAIPSDKYNEQFF. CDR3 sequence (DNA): TGCAGCGCCATACCTTCAGACAAGTACAATGAGCAGTTCTTC.